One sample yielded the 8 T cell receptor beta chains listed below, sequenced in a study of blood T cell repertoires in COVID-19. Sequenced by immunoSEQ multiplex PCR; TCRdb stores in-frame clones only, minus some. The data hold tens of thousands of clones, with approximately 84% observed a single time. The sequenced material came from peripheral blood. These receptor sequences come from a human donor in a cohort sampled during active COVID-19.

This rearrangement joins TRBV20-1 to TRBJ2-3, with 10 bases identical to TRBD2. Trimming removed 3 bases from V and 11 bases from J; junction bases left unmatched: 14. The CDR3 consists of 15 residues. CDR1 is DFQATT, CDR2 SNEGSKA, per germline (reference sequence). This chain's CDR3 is CSASRSSGGAREQYF. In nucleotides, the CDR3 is TGCAGTGCTAGTAGGTCCAGCGGGGGGGCGAGGGAGCAGTATTTT.

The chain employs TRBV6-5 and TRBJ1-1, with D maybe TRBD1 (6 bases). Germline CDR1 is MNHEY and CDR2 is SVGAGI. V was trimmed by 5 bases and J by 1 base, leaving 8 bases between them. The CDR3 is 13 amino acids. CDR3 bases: TGTGCCAGCAGTCTACAGGGGAACACTGAAGCTTTCTTT. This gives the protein CASSLQGNTEAFF.

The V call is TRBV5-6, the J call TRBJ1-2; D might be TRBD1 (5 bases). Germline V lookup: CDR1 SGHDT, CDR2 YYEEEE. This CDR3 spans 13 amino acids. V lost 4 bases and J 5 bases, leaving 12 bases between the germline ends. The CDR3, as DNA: TGTGCCAGCAGCCTCCCTGGGGGGTATGGCTACACCTTC. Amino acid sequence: CASSLPGGYGYTF.

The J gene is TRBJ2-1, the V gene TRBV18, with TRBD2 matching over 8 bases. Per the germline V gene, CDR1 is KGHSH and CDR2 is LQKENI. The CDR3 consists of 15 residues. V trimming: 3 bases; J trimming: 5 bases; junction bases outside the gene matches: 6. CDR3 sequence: CASSPGTRSHNEQFF. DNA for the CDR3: TGTGCCAGCTCACCCGGGACTAGATCCCACAATGAGCAGTTCTTC.

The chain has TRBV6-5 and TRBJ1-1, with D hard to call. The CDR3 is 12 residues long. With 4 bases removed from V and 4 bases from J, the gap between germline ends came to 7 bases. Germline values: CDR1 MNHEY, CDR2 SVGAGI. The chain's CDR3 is CASSLRGTEAFF. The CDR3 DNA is TGTGCCAGCAGTTTGCGGGGCACTGAAGCTTTCTTT.

DNA of the CDR3: TGTGCCAGCAAGACAGGGGGCGCGGAGCTGTTTTTT. It is translated as CASKTGGAELFF. This chain links TRBV2 with TRBJ2-2; 10 bases align to TRBD1. The CDR3 is 12 residues long. V lost 7 bases to trimming and J lost 10 bases; unmatched junction nucleotides: 3. Germline CDR1 SNHLY, CDR2 FYNNEI. Supplemented by reference TRBV2 and TRBJ2-2, the full variable domain reads EPEVTQTPSHQVTQMGQEVILRCVPISNHLYFYWYRQILGQKVEFLVSFYNNEISEKSEIFDDQFSVERPDGSNFTLKIRSTKLEDSAMYFCASKTGGAELFFGEGSRLTVL.

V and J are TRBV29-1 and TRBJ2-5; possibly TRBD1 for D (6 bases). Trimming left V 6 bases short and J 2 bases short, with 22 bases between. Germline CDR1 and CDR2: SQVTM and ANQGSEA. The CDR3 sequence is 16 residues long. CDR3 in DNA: TGCAGCGTACTCCGGGACATCCCCCCGAGACAAGAGACCCAGTACTTC. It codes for CSVLRDIPPRQETQYF.

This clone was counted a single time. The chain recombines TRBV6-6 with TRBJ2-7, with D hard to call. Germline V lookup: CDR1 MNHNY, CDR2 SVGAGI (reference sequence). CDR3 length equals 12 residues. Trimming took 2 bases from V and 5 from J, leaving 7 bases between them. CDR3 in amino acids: CASSYPRDEQYF. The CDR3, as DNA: TGTGCCAGCAGTTACCCACGGGACGAGCAGTACTTC.